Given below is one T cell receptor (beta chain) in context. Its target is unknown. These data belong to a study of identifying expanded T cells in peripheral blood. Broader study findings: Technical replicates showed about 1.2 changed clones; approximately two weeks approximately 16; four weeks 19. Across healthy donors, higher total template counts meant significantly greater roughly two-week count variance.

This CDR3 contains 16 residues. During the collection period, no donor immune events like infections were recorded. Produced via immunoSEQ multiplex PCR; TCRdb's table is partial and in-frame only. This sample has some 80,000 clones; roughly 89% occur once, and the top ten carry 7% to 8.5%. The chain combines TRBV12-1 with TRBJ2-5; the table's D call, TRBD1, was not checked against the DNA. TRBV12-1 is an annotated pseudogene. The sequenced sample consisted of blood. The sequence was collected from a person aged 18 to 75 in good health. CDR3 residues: CASSSSSGFVRETQYF. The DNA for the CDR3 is TGTGCCAGCAGCTCCAGTTCAGGGTTTGTCCGGGAGACCCAGTACTTC.